The entry that follows covers one T cell receptor beta chain sequence. Antigen specificity is unknown. This CDR3 has 14 residues. V lost 1 base and J lost 3, with 10 bases in between. Germline values: CDR1 SGHNT, CDR2 YYREEE (reference sequence). This entry is derived from a study of cytomegalovirus exposure and HLA in healthy donors. Notes on the study in general: Exclusion as indistinguishable affected some V segments, including TRBV6-2 and TRBV6-3.

PCR employed 60 Vbeta and 13 Jbeta primers. Only in-frame clones appear in the TCRdb table, and some are missing; sequencing was by immunoSEQ multiplex PCR. The repertoire includes about 120,000 clones, around three quarters of them detected once, and just over 2.5% sits in the top ten. The J gene is TRBJ1-2, the V gene TRBV5-4; tentative D call: TRBD1 (5 bases). Sample: PBMCs. The receptor's source is a man aged 25-45 years in good health and CMV-seronegative. CDR3 in amino acids: CASSLRGSDYGYTF. CDR3 sequence (DNA): TGTGCCAGCAGCTTGAGGGGTTCTGACTATGGCTACACCTTC. The full variable domain, with the rest looked up from reference TRBV5-4 and TRBJ1-2, is ETGVTQSPTHLIKTRGQQVTLRCSSQSGHNTVSWYQQALGQGPQFIFQYYREEENGRGNFPPRFSGLQFPNYSSELNVNALELDDSALYLCASSLRGSDYGYTFGSGTRLTVV.